A single sample gave rise to the 21 T cell receptor beta chains below, sequenced in a study of spatial heterogeneity in lung cancer. Time point in this sample: blood at routine non-recurrence follow-up after resection. Unsorted tumor, nontumor lung tissue or cryopreserved PBMC supplied the whole RNA. TCRdb reanalysed the 5' RACE reads using MiXCR and keeps one entry per CDR3 protein. Of about 25,000 distinct CDR3 sequences in the sample, approximately 5.4% were seen once. The starting material was PBMCs, obtained at follow-up. These receptors came from a male donor with early-stage non-small cell lung cancer.

The chain combines TRBV18 with TRBJ1-1; D unresolved. V lost 1 base to trimming and J lost 5 bases, with 14 bases between them. This CDR3 has 15 amino acids. Germline assignment: CDR1 KGHSH and CDR2 LQKENI. The DNA for the CDR3 is TGTGCCAGCTCACCACGAAGGGAAGGAGGGACTGAAGCTTTCTTT. Translation gives CASSPRREGGTEAFF.

V and J are TRBV6-5 and TRBJ1-2, with TRBD1 matching over 8 bases. There are 15 residues in the CDR3. The germline gives CDR1 MNHEY, CDR2 SVGAGI. Losses at the gene ends were 0 bases for V and 1 base for J; bases not matched to a gene: 1. The CDR3 region has the DNA TGTGCCAGCAGTTACTCCACAGGGGGTAACTATGGCTACACCTTC. Translation gives CASSYSTGGNYGYTF.

At least ten counts were recorded for this clonotype. This CDR3 is CASSQESGYGELFF. The DNA of the CDR3 is TGCGCCAGCAGCCAAGAATCAGGTTACGGGGAGCTGTTTTTT. The rearrangement uses TRBV4-3 and TRBJ2-2, with D unclear. Germline V gene data show CDR1 as LGHNA and CDR2 as YSLEER. The CDR3 runs 14 residues. The V end was cut by 0 bases, the J end by 7 bases, with 9 bases between.

Ten or more counts support this clonotype. The chain links TRBV7-9 to TRBJ2-3, with 9 positions matching TRBD2. The V gene's germline CDR1 is SEHNR and CDR2 FQNEAQ (reference sequence). The length of the CDR3 is 14 residues. Trimming at V came to 10 bases and at J to 0 bases, leaving 5 bases not matched to a gene. The CDR3 DNA follows: TGTGCCACCAGACTAGCGGAAAGCACAGATACGCAGTATTTT. It is translated as CATRLAESTDTQYF.

As to this clonotype: This likely comes from a read error, as the CDR3 has no conserved phenylalanine or tryptophan at its end. The DNA is left out, because the CDR3 cannot be placed on it with certainty; the CDR3 is given as TCRdb lists it. This chain connects TRBV12-3 or TRBV12-4 to TRBJ2-1; TRBD2 reflects the table's D call only, with no check against the DNA. The CDR3 has 13 residues if both end residues are counted. This CDR3 reads CASSLALKSGLSL.

This clonotype has ten or more counts. The V call is TRBV27, the J call TRBJ2-1; 9 bases agree with TRBD1. The CDR3 runs 16 residues. Germline loops: CDR1 MNHEY, CDR2 SMNVEV (reference sequence). With 1 base clipped from V and 10 bases from J, the junction kept 11 bases outside the gene matches. The CDR3 sequence is CASSLLGQGLGNEQFF. The CDR3 DNA follows: TGTGCCAGCAGTTTATTGGGACAGGGTTTGGGAAACGAGCAGTTCTTC.

This clonotype has more than one count but fewer than ten. The chain uses TRBV2 and TRBJ2-2; no firm D call. The CDR3 is 13 amino acids. Germline lookup yields CDR1 SNHLY and CDR2 FYNNEI. Trimming stripped 6 bases from V and 0 bases from J, with 5 bases between. The CDR3 coding sequence is TGTGCCAGCAGAGTTGCGAACACCGGGGAGCTGTTTTTT. Translated: CASRVANTGELFF.

At least ten counts were recorded for this clonotype. The rearrangement uses TRBV10-3 and TRBJ2-1, with 8 bases lining up with TRBD2. The CDR3 extends over 14 amino acids. The V gene's germline CDR1 is ENHRY and CDR2 SYGVKD. The DNA of the CDR3 is TGTGCTCTTAGGACTAGCCTAGCCTACAATGAGCAGTTCTTC. This gives the protein CALRTSLAYNEQFF.

The chain joins TRBV20-1 to TRBJ2-5; 7 bases are shared with TRBD2. Per germline, CDR1 DFQATT and CDR2 SNEGSKA (reference sequence). CDR3 size: 14 residues. The ends lost 5 bases at V and 3 bases at J; junction bases unmatched: 9. The CDR3: CSARKASGEETQYF. CDR3 in DNA: TGCAGTGCTCGAAAGGCTAGCGGAGAAGAGACCCAGTACTTC.

This clonotype was counted ten times or more. The rearrangement joins TRBV5-1 to TRBJ2-3, with TRBD1 matching over 9 bases. Per germline, CDR1 SGHRS and CDR2 YFSETQ. The CDR3 has 16 residues. The junction had 10 bases not matched to a gene; V was cut back by 4 bases and J by 4 bases. The CDR3 DNA sequence: TGCGCCAGCAGCGTAATCACAGGGGGCGTCTCAGATACGCAGTATTTT. The encoded protein is CASSVITGGVSDTQYF. The full variable domain, rest sourced from reference TRBV5-1 and TRBJ2-3, is KAGVTQTPRYLIKTRGQQVTLSCSPISGHRSVSWYQQTPGQGLQFLFEYFSETQRNKGNFPGRFSGRQFSNSRSEMNVSTLELGDSALYLCASSVITGGVSDTQYFGPGTRLTVL.

The rearrangement uses TRBV15 and TRBJ1-4, with a possible D match to TRBD1 (5 bases). V gave up 2 bases and J gave up 4 bases, with 8 bases separating them. The CDR3 has 14 residues. Germline V CDR1 and CDR2: LNHNV, YYDKDF (reference sequence). The CDR3 here is CATSRQGSNEKLFF. The CDR3 nucleotides read TGTGCCACCAGCAGACAGGGAAGTAATGAAAAACTGTTTTTT.

The rearrangement links TRBV12-3 or TRBV12-4 to TRBJ2-5; no reliable D call. Trimming removed 6 bases at V and 7 bases at J, with 12 bases between. The CDR3 has 12 amino acids. For the CDR3, the DNA is TGTGCCAGCAGGTCTATTGCTGGGACCCAGTACTTC. Translated: CASRSIAGTQYF.

The chain employs TRBV2 and TRBJ1-1; D is undetermined. The CDR3 is 14 residues long. The V end was cut by 7 bases, the J end by 0 bases, with 12 bases between. From germline, CDR1 is SNHLY and CDR2 FYNNEI. CDR3 in amino acids: CASNKRQVNTEAFF. The CDR3 nucleotides read TGTGCCAGCAACAAGAGGCAGGTGAACACTGAAGCTTTCTTT.

This clonotype occurred a few times. CDR3 residues: CASSPNHNQPQHF. CDR3 DNA sequence: TGTGCCAGCAGCCCTAATCACAATCAGCCCCAGCATTTT. This chain uses TRBV11-3 with TRBJ1-5; D ambiguous. V lost 5 bases, J lost 3 bases, and 8 bases lay in between. This CDR3 region has 13 residues. CDR1 is SGHNT and CDR2 is YENEEA in the germline V gene. The whole variable domain, filled in from reference TRBV11-3 and TRBJ1-5, reads EAGVVQSPRYKIIEKKQPVAFWCNPISGHNTLYWYLQNLGQGPELLIRYENEEAVDDSQLPKDRFSAERLKGVDSTLKIQPAELGDSAVYLCASSPNHNQPQHFGDGTRLSIL.

V usage is TRBV27 and J usage is TRBJ2-6; a possible D gene is TRBD2 (5 bases). Trimming left V 6 bases short and J 1 base short, with 13 bases between. Per germline, CDR1 MNHEY and CDR2 SMNVEV (reference sequence). CDR3 size: 16 residues. The CDR3 region is CASRLSPGSGANVLTF. The DNA of the CDR3 is TGTGCCAGCAGGCTTAGCCCGGGATCTGGGGCCAACGTCCTGACTTTC.

The CDR3, as DNA: TGTGCCAGCAGCCAGCGAGCGGGAAACACCGGGGAGCTGTTTTTT. Translating gives CASSQRAGNTGELFF. V gene TRBV3-1 combines with J gene TRBJ2-2, with 7 positions matching TRBD2. The CDR3 loop spans 15 amino acids. V lost 3 bases to trimming and J lost 2 bases; unmatched junction nucleotides: 3. The germline V gene encodes CDR1 LGHDT and CDR2 YNNKEL (reference sequence).

This clonotype appeared many times. The J gene is TRBJ1-1, the V gene TRBV10-3, with TRBD1 identical over 8 bases. This CDR3 has 13 amino acids. The junction had 6 bases not matched to a gene; V was cut back by 6 bases and J by 6 bases. Germline CDR1 is ENHRY and CDR2 is SYGVKD. The CDR3 reads CAISKQGGSEAFF. The CDR3 bases are TGTGCCATCAGCAAACAGGGGGGGTCTGAAGCTTTCTTT.

To note about this clonotype: A read error is possible here, since a much larger clone lies one base away. The V and J genes are TRBV6-6 and TRBJ2-1; the D call may be TRBD1 or TRBD2 (5 bases each). Per germline, CDR1 MNHNY and CDR2 SVGAGI (reference sequence). The CDR3 has 12 amino acids. The CDR3 here is CAGSYSGTLQFF. The CDR3 bases are TGTGCCGGCAGTTACTCCGGGACCCTGCAGTTCTTC.

In this sample, this clonotype turned up many times. CDR3 bases: TGTGCCAGCAGCCAAACTCGACAGCCAAATGGCTACACCTTC. This gives the protein CASSQTRQPNGYTF. The chain carries TRBV14 and TRBJ1-2; a weak D match, TRBD1 (5 bases). V lost 2 bases to trimming and J lost 6 bases, with 13 bases between them. In germline, CDR1 is SGHDN, CDR2 FVKESK. There are 14 residues in the CDR3.

This clonotype came up a few times. The V call is TRBV7-3, the J call TRBJ2-2; D may be TRBD2 (6 bases). V gave up 5 bases and J gave up 4 bases, with 17 bases separating them. This CDR3 is built from 16 residues. Germline values: CDR1 SGHTA, CDR2 FQGTGA. CDR3 nucleotides: TGTGCCAGCAGCCCCGCCGGGACTCCTGGCACCGGGGAGCTGTTTTTT. Translating gives CASSPAGTPGTGELFF.

Many counts were recorded for this clonotype. The V call is TRBV6-5, the J call TRBJ2-7; TRBD1 agrees at 8 bases. Germline trimming cut 0 bases from V and 5 bases from J; bases unmatched to any gene: 6. CDR3 length: 15 residues. Germline V lookup: CDR1 MNHEY, CDR2 SVGAGI. The CDR3 spells CASSYSGQGLHEQYF. In DNA, the CDR3 is TGTGCCAGCAGTTACTCCGGACAGGGACTTCACGAGCAGTACTTC.